The 10 T cell receptor beta chains reported below all come from one sample, sequenced in a study of blood T cells in healthy people across ages. A second 7 to 11 cycle PCR used barcoded and J-beta primers. TCRdb called the 5' RACE reads again in MiXCR, with one record for every CDR3 protein. This table has about 650,000 distinct CDR3 sequences, around 32% appearing once. Material for sequencing was blood. The receptors here all came from a woman of 80 years or more in good health.

This clonotype was seen at least ten times. The rearrangement links TRBV15 to TRBJ2-5; no reliable D call. The germline CDR1 and CDR2 sequences are LNHNV and YYDKDF (reference sequence). V dropped 3 bases and J dropped 2 bases, with 13 bases sitting between them. The CDR3 extends over 15 amino acids. The CDR3 bases are TGTGCCACCAGCAGGTTGGTCTTCAGGCAAGAGACCCAGTACTTC. Translating it yields CATSRLVFRQETQYF. Full variable domain (missing parts from reference TRBV15 and TRBJ2-5): DAMVIQNPRYQVTQFGKPVTLSCSQTLNHNVMYWYQQKSSQAPKLLFHYYDKDFNNEADTPDNFQSRRPNTSFCFLDIRSPGLGDTAMYLCATSRLVFRQETQYFGPGTRLLVL.

This clonotype was detected ten times or more. The chain employs TRBV4-3 and TRBJ1-2; D call uncertain. From germline, CDR1 is LGHNA and CDR2 YSLEER. V was pared by 2 bases and J by 2 bases, with 21 bases between. The CDR3 is 18 residues long. CDR3 sequence: CASSQLAALGFSNYGYTF. CDR3 nucleotide sequence: TGCGCCAGCAGCCAACTAGCCGCTCTCGGGTTTTCGAACTATGGCTACACCTTC.

This clonotype was detected ten times or more. V is TRBV9 and J is TRBJ1-4; a possible D gene is TRBD1 (6 bases). The CDR3 is 15 amino acids. V gave up 0 bases and J gave up 7 bases, with 13 bases separating them. Germline V gene lookup returns CDR1 SGDLS and CDR2 YYNGEE. CDR3 sequence reads: CASSVGSGAGEKLFF. The CDR3 nucleotides read TGTGCCAGCAGCGTAGGATCGGGGGCCGGTGAAAAACTGTTTTTT.

This clonotype was detected many times. The gene calls are TRBV7-2 and TRBJ2-5; D is undetermined. CDR3 length equals 15 residues. Germline assignment: CDR1 SGHTA and CDR2 FQGNSA. V lost 1 base and J lost 1, with 10 bases in between. Written as DNA, the CDR3 is TGTGCCAGCAGCTTAGGATTCACCCTCCAAGAGACCCAGTACTTC. It yields the protein CASSLGFTLQETQYF.

In its sample, this clonotype was seen many times. The CDR3 nucleotides are TGTGCCTGGAGTGAGAGGTGGGCCTCCGGGGAGCAGTACTTC. Residues: CAWSERWASGEQYF. This rearrangement joins TRBV30 to TRBJ2-7; no reliable D call. The CDR3 totals 14 residues. Germline CDR1 is GTSNPN and CDR2 is SVGIG (reference sequence). Trimming shortened V by 1 base and J by 7 bases, and 17 bases separated the two germline ends.

The CDR3 here is CASSYTAGDRANVLTF. In DNA, the CDR3 is TGTGCCAGCAGCTACACGGCGGGGGATCGGGCCAACGTCCTGACTTTC. The chain couples TRBV11-2 to TRBJ2-6; 7 bases are shared with TRBD2. The J segment lost 5 bases and the V segment lost 4 bases, leaving 8 bases of the junction unmatched. This CDR3 contains 16 residues. The germline CDR1 and CDR2 sequences are SGHAT and FQNNGV.

This clonotype has at least ten counts. The chain couples TRBV6-6 to TRBJ2-3, with 15 bases lining up with TRBD2. V dropped 6 bases and J dropped 4; count of bases not matched to a gene: 8. This CDR3 is built from 17 residues. The V gene's germline CDR1 is MNHNY and CDR2 SVGAGI (reference sequence). The CDR3 here is CASRPGTSGGRADTQYF. The CDR3 DNA reads TGTGCCAGCAGACCAGGGACTAGCGGGGGGCGGGCAGATACGCAGTATTTT.

The chain links TRBV2 to TRBJ1-5; a weak D match, TRBD1 (5 bases). Trimming stripped 5 bases from V and 4 bases from J, with 15 bases between. This CDR3 comprises 15 residues. Germline loops: CDR1 SNHLY, CDR2 FYNNEI. In DNA form, the CDR3 reads TGTGCCAGCAGTTATCTTCAGGGCCTTAATCAGCCCCAGCATTTT. Translation: CASSYLQGLNQPQHF.

As regards this clonotype: This may come from a read error, since a much larger clone is one base off. The chain joins TRBV5-1 to TRBJ1-1; 8 nucleotides line up with TRBD1. The V gene's germline CDR1 is SGHRS and CDR2 YFSETQ. V lost 7 bases and J lost 0; bases outside the gene matches: 5. The CDR3 runs 14 residues. The CDR3 nucleotides read TGCGCCAGCGGCTCGGGACAGGTGAACACTGAAGCTTTCTTT. It encodes CASGSGQVNTEAFF.

This clonotype was counted many times. The chain is built from TRBV6-2 or TRBV6-3 and TRBJ2-1; 10 nucleotides agree with TRBD2. The CDR3 has 15 residues. V lost 6 bases to trimming and J lost 3 bases; unmatched junction nucleotides: 5. The V gene's germline CDR1 is MNHEY and CDR2 SVGEGT. Here the CDR3 reads CASRASGGHYNEQFF. CDR3 in DNA: TGTGCCAGCAGGGCTAGCGGGGGCCACTACAATGAGCAGTTCTTC.